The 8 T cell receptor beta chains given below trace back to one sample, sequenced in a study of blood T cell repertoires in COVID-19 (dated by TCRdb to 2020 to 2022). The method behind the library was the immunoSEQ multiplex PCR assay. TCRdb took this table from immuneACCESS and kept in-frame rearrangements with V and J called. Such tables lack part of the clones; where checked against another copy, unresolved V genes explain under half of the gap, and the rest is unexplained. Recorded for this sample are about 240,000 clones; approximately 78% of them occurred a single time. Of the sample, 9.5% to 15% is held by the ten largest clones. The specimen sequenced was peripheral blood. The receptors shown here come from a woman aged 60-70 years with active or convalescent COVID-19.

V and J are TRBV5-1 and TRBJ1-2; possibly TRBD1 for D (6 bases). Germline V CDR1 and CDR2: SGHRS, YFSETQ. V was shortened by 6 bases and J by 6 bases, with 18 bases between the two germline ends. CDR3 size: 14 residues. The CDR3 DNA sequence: TGCGCCAGCACCCGACAGGACGTTCCGGATGGCTACACCTTC. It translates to CASTRQDVPDGYTF.

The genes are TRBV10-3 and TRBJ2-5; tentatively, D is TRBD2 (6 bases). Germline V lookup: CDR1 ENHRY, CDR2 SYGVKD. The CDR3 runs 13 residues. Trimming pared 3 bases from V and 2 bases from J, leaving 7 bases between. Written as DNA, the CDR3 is TGTGCCATCAGTGAAGGAGGGCAAGAGACCCAGTACTTC. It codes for CAISEGGQETQYF.

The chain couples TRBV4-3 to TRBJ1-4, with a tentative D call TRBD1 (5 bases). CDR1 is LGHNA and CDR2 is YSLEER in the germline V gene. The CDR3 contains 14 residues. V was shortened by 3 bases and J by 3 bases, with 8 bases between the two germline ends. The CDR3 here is CASSQGPANEKLFF. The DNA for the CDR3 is TGCGCCAGCAGCCAGGGGCCAGCTAATGAAAAACTGTTTTTT.

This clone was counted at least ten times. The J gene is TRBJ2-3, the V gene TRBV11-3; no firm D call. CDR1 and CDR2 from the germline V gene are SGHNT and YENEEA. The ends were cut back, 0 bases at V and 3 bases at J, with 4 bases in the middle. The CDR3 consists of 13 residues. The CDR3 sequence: CASSLEQTDTQYF. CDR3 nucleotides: TGTGCCAGCAGCTTAGAACAGACAGATACGCAGTATTTT.

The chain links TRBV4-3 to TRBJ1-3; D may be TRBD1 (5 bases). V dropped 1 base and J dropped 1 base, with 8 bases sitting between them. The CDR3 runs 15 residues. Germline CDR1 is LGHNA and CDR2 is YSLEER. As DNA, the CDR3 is TGCGCCAGCAGCCAAGGGCGGGGGTCTGGAAACACCATATATTTT. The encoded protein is CASSQGRGSGNTIYF.

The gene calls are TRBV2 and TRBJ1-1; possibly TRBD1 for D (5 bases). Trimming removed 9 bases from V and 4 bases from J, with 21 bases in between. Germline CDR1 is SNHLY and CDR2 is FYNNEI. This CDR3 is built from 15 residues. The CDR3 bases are TGTGCCAGAAACCGGGACTTAACCCCCTCCACTGAAGCTTTCTTT. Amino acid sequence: CARNRDLTPSTEAFF.

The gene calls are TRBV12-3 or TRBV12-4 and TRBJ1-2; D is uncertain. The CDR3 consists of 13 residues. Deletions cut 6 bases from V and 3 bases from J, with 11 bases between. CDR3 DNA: TGTGCCAGCAGCCCTGACGGGTACTATGGCTACACCTTC. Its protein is CASSPDGYYGYTF.

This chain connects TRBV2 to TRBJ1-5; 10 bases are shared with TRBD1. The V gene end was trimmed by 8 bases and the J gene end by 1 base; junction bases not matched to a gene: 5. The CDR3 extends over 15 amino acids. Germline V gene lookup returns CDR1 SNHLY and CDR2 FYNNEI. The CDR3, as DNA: TGTGCCAGCTCCGGACAGGGGGTAAGCAATCAGCCCCAGCATTTT. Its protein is CASSGQGVSNQPQHF.